One sample yielded the 15 T cell receptor beta chains listed below, sequenced in a study of blood T cell repertoires in COVID-19. The data were produced by immunoSEQ multiplex PCR, yet TCRdb's version contains in-frame clones alone and is incomplete. The profile shows 200,000 to 250,000 clones, roughly four fifths of them singletons. The sample consisted of peripheral blood. Receptor source: a woman aged 65 to 85 with acute or convalescent COVID-19.

This sequence joins TRBV19 and TRBJ1-5; TRBD1 matches 7 bases. The germline V gene has CDR1 LNHDA and CDR2 SQIVND (reference sequence). J gave up 1 base and V 10 bases, and 10 bases lay outside the gene matches. The CDR3 runs to 15 residues. The CDR3 here is CATSQGISSNQPQHF. The CDR3 bases are TGTGCCACCTCACAGGGGATTTCGAGCAATCAGCCCCAGCATTTT.

The chain joins TRBV7-9 to TRBJ2-7, with D perhaps TRBD1 (6 bases). Germline V lookup: CDR1 SEHNR, CDR2 FQNEAQ (reference sequence). Trimming removed 6 bases at V and 7 bases at J, with 13 bases between. The CDR3 is 12 amino acids. Written as DNA, the CDR3 is TGTGCCAGCAGTTATAGGGGGTTGGAGCAGTACTTC. Its translation: CASSYRGLEQYF.

The V and J genes are TRBV4-2 and TRBJ2-5; 7 nucleotides match TRBD1. Germline-derived CDR1 and CDR2 are LGHNA and YNFKEQ. V was pared by 2 bases and J by 2 bases, with 5 bases of the junction left unmatched. The CDR3 loop spans 15 amino acids. The CDR3 DNA reads as TGTGCCAGCAGCCAAACAGGGGACCCGCAAGAGACCCAGTACTTC. This gives the protein CASSQTGDPQETQYF.

This rearrangement joins TRBV10-2 to TRBJ2-7; 11 bases match TRBD2. Germline CDR1 is WSHSY and CDR2 is SAAADI. The ends lost 2 bases at V and 4 bases at J; junction bases unmatched: 4. The CDR3 is 15 amino acids. The CDR3 region is CASSEGSSGGYEQYF. DNA of the CDR3: TGCGCCAGCAGTGAGGGGTCTAGCGGGGGGTACGAGCAGTACTTC.

The V gene is TRBV6-5, the J gene TRBJ1-4, with D uncertain. Germline V CDR1 and CDR2: MNHEY, SVGAGI. The CDR3 extends over 15 amino acids. Trimming pared 2 bases from V and 6 bases from J, leaving 13 bases between. CDR3 nucleotides: TGTGCCAGCAGTTACCCGAGGGAAAAAGATGAAAAACTGTTTTTT. It is translated as CASSYPREKDEKLFF.

V usage is TRBV13 and J usage is TRBJ2-1; the match to TRBD2 covers 9 bases. The CDR3 runs 16 residues. V lost 3 bases, J lost 0 bases, and 3 bases stayed unmatched. Germline V gives CDR1 PRHDT, CDR2 FYEKMQ (reference sequence). CDR3 nucleotide sequence: TGTGCCAGCAGCTTGGGAGCGGGGGGCTCCTACAATGAGCAGTTCTTC. Translating it yields CASSLGAGGSYNEQFF.

The chain couples TRBV9 to TRBJ2-2; TRBD2 aligns across 11 bases. Germline V gene sequence: CDR1 SGDLS, CDR2 YYNGEE. The CDR3 totals 18 residues. The junction had 10 bases not matched to a gene; V was cut back by 2 bases and J by 4 bases. CDR3 region: CASSVQSLAGVPTGELFF. CDR3 bases: TGTGCCAGCAGCGTCCAATCACTAGCGGGGGTCCCCACCGGGGAGCTGTTTTTT. Full variable domain (missing parts from reference TRBV9 and TRBJ2-2): DSGVTQTPKHLITATGQRVTLRCSPRSGDLSVYWYQQSLDQGLQFLIQYYNGEERAKGNILERFSAQQFPDLHSELNLSSLELGDSALYFCASSVQSLAGVPTGELFFGEGSRLTVL.

The chain combines TRBV12-3 or TRBV12-4 with TRBJ1-2, with D perhaps TRBD1 (6 bases). This CDR3 spans 13 amino acids. V was cut by 5 bases and J by 0 bases, with 7 bases left in between. The CDR3 sequence: CASSGQPNYGYTF. CDR3 nucleotide sequence: TGTGCCAGCAGTGGACAGCCTAACTATGGCTACACCTTC.

This chain links TRBV2 with TRBJ1-5, with D unclear. The CDR3 totals 12 residues. Trimming removed 5 bases from V and 5 bases from J, with 7 bases in between. In germline, CDR1 is SNHLY, CDR2 FYNNEI. CDR3 region: CASSLNDQPQHF. CDR3 sequence (DNA): TGTGCCAGCAGTCTAAATGATCAGCCCCAGCATTTT.

The chain's CDR3 is CASSFERAGQPQHF. The DNA for the CDR3 is TGTGCCAGCAGTTTTGAGAGGGCTGGTCAGCCCCAGCATTTT. V usage is TRBV28 and J usage is TRBJ1-5; D call uncertain. This CDR3 spans 14 amino acids. Trimming took off 3 bases at V and 6 bases at J, with 12 bases between the two ends. The germline CDR1 and CDR2 sequences are MDHEN and SYDVKM.

Regarding this clone: The same CDR3 is also encoded by other DNA sequences in this sample. This chain's CDR3 is CASSPDRGYGYTF. The CDR3 DNA is TGCGCCAGCAGCCCCGACAGGGGATACGGCTACACCTTC. This chain connects TRBV4-3 to TRBJ1-2; 8 nucleotides match TRBD1. The CDR3 is 13 residues long. The germline gives CDR1 LGHNA, CDR2 YSLEER. V lost 4 bases to trimming and J lost 8 bases; unmatched junction nucleotides: 6.

The chain's CDR3 is CASRPGQFNEKLFF. The CDR3 region has the DNA TGTGCCAGCAGGCCGGGACAGTTTAATGAAAAACTGTTTTTT. The genes are TRBV6-5 and TRBJ1-4, with TRBD1 matching over 7 bases. V was pared by 6 bases and J by 4 bases, with 5 bases of the junction left unmatched. The CDR3 consists of 14 residues. Germline V gene lookup returns CDR1 MNHEY and CDR2 SVGAGI.

CDR3 in amino acids: CASSYSTGASNQPQHF. The DNA for the CDR3 is TGTGCCAGCAGTTACTCGACAGGGGCGAGCAATCAGCCCCAGCATTTT. The V and J genes are TRBV6-2 or TRBV6-3 and TRBJ1-5; 8 bases align to TRBD1. Trimming removed 0 bases from V and 1 base from J; junction bases left unmatched: 2. The CDR3 spans 16 residues. Looked up from germline, CDR1 is MNHEY and CDR2 is SVGEGT.

This clone was picked up a small number of times. The V call is TRBV20-1, the J call TRBJ1-2; 8 nucleotides agree with TRBD1. J gave up 1 base and V 3 bases, and 7 bases lay outside the gene matches. Per germline, CDR1 DFQATT and CDR2 SNEGSKA (reference sequence). CDR3 size: 15 residues. The CDR3 loop is CSASPGGIGNYGYTF. CDR3 in DNA: TGCAGTGCTAGTCCAGGGGGCATCGGTAACTATGGCTACACCTTC.

V gene TRBV18 combines with J gene TRBJ2-3; possibly TRBD1 for D (6 bases). V lost 5 bases and J lost 1, with 19 bases in between. Per the germline V gene, CDR1 is KGHSH and CDR2 is LQKENI. The CDR3 totals 17 residues. The CDR3 is CASSDSPARGGTDTQYF. CDR3 nucleotides: TGTGCCAGCTCAGATTCGCCCGCCAGGGGTGGCACAGATACGCAGTATTTT.